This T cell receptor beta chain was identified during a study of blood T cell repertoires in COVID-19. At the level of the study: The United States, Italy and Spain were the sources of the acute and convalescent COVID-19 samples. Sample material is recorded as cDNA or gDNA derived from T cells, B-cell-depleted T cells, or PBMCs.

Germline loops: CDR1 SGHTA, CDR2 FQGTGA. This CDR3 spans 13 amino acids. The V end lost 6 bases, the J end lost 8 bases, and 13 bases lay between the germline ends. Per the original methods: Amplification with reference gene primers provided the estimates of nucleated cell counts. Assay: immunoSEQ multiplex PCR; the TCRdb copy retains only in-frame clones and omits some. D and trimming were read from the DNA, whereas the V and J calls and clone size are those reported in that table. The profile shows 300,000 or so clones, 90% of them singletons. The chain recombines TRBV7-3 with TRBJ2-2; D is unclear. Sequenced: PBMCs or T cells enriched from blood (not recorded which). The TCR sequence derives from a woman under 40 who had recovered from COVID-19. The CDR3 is CASSKTGPGELFF. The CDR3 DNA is TGTGCCAGCAGTAAGACTGGCCCGGGGGAGCTGTTTTTT.